This TCR beta chain was recorded in a study of shared clonotypes between healthy human individuals. TCRdb's copy holds only in-frame clones and misses some; the assay was immunoSEQ multiplex PCR. The sample lists some 1.4 million clones, roughly 96% occurring once. V shed 2 bases, J shed 7 bases, and the junction held 7 bases outside the gene matches. Germline CDR1 and CDR2: SGHRS and YFSETQ. CDR3 size: 14 residues. The sequenced sample was naive CD4+ T cells sorted from blood. The subset: CD45RA+ positively selected. The clonotype originates from a man aged 30 to 39 in good health. The genes are TRBV5-1 and TRBJ2-7; 9 nucleotides match TRBD1. The CDR3: CASSFGTGREEQYF. The CDR3 DNA reads as TGCGCCAGCAGCTTCGGGACAGGGCGGGAAGAGCAGTACTTC. Filled out from reference TRBV5-1 and TRBJ2-7, the complete variable domain reads KAGVTQTPRYLIKTRGQQVTLSCSPISGHRSVSWYQQTPGQGLQFLFEYFSETQRNKGNFPGRFSGRQFSNSRSEMNVSTLELGDSALYLCASSFGTGREEQYFGPGTRLTVT.